This is a list of T cell receptor beta chains from one sample in a study of CD8 T cells in ankylosing spondylitis. A single record per CDR3 protein comes from TCRdb applying MiXCR to the 5' RACE reads. This repertoire shows 800,000 to 900,000 distinct CDR3 sequences, 10% to 15% found once; its top ten account for 0.45% to 0.6%. The source material was blood, either unsorted or a sorted T cell fraction (not recorded which). The source is a male donor with ankylosing spondylitis. Each CDR3 is given with its conserved first and last residue. D genes are given only for firm matches. Clone size is stated in some rows and not others, as once, few, many or a class when expanded.

TGTGCCTGGAGCCCCTTGACGATCTCTGGAAACACCATATATTTT	CAWSPLTISGNTIYF	TRBV30	TRBJ1-3	NA	few
TGCAGTGCTACACGGACGAAGGGAAGAAACATTCAGTACTTC	CSATRTKGRNIQYF	TRBV20-1	TRBJ2-4	NA	few
TGTGCCACTCACCGCGGGACAGGGGGTCCCGGGGAGCTGTTTTTT	CATHRGTGGPGELFF	TRBV10-3	TRBJ2-2	TRBD1	few
TGTGCCAGCAGAACCGGGACAGGGGAGGACGGCTACACCTTC	CASRTGTGEDGYTF	TRBV6-1	TRBJ1-2	TRBD1	NA
TGTGCCAGCAGTTTACATGGGACTGACTATGGCTACACCTTC	CASSLHGTDYGYTF	TRBV12-3/TRBV12-4	TRBJ1-2	NA	many
TGCGCCAGCAGCCAAGGGGAGGCCGGACAGGGACTCGCCGGGGAGCTGTTTTTT	CASSQGEAGQGLAGELFF	TRBV4-1	TRBJ2-2	TRBD1	once
TGTGCCAGCAGCTCTGTGGGTAAGGATCAGCCCCAGCATTTT	CASSSVGKDQPQHF	TRBV7-2	TRBJ1-5	NA	many
TGTGCCAGGGGCCCTGGACTGACCCAAGAGACCCAGTACTTC	CARGPGLTQETQYF	TRBV5-3	TRBJ2-5	NA	NA
TGCGCCAGCAGCTGGGGAAGGGACTACGAGCAGTACTTC	CASSWGRDYEQYF	TRBV5-1	TRBJ2-7	NA	many
TGTGCCAGCAGCCCCAAATTTGAATCCAATGAGCAGTTCTTC	CASSPKFESNEQFF	TRBV27	TRBJ2-1	NA	many
TGTGCCAGCAGTGCGCAGGGTCGCAATTCACCCCTCCACTTT	CASSAQGRNSPLHF	TRBV7-2	TRBJ1-6	NA	NA
TGTGCCAGCAGCGTAACGTCGGGACTAGGTAATGAGCAGTTCTTC	CASSVTSGLGNEQFF	TRBV9	TRBJ2-1	TRBD2	NA
TGCAGTGCTAGGGGACTAGCGGGGGCCCCAAGCGGTGAGCAGTTCTTC	CSARGLAGAPSGEQFF	TRBV20-1	TRBJ2-1	TRBD2	few
TGCGCCAGCAGTGATAGGCCACGACAGGGCGCTGAAGCTTTCTTT	CASSDRPRQGAEAFF	TRBV10-2	TRBJ1-1	TRBD1	NA
TGTGCCAGCAGCGAACAGGGGAAAGGAGGCTACACCTTC	CASSEQGKGGYTF	TRBV2	TRBJ1-2	TRBD1	NA
TGTGCCAGCAAGAACAGGTGGACCCTAGCCGAGCAGTACTTC	CASKNRWTLAEQYF	TRBV6-2/TRBV6-3	TRBJ2-7	NA	few
TGCAGTGCTAAAGGGCTTTTCCACTCCTACAATGAGCAGTTCTTC	CSAKGLFHSYNEQFF	TRBV20-1	TRBJ2-1	NA	few
TGTGCCAGCAGTGAAGCGTGGACAGACGTGAACACTGAAGCTTTCTTT	CASSEAWTDVNTEAFF	TRBV6-1	TRBJ1-1	NA	many
TGTGCCAGCACTTCCCTTCCGGACCGCTACGAGCAGTACTTC	CASTSLPDRYEQYF	TRBV12-3/TRBV12-4	TRBJ2-7	NA	many
TGTGCCAGCAGCAATAGGGTGAGGGACTTATCTAAAAACATTCAGTACTTC	CASSNRVRDLSKNIQYF	TRBV21-1	TRBJ2-4	NA	few
TGTGCCATCAGGACGGGACTAGCGGATTCTAGCACAGATACGCAGTATTTT	CAIRTGLADSSTDTQYF	TRBV10-3	TRBJ2-3	TRBD2	many
TGTGCCAGCAGCCAATGGCAGGGAGTAAATGAAAAACTGTTTTTT	CASSQWQGVNEKLFF	TRBV4-2	TRBJ1-4	NA	NA
TGTGCCAGCAGTGGCAGGGGGCTCAATGAGCAGTTCTTC	CASSGRGLNEQFF	TRBV25-1	TRBJ2-1	TRBD1	NA
TGCAGTGCTAGAGATCCGGTACGGGGGAATGAGCAGTTCTTC	CSARDPVRGNEQFF	TRBV20-1	TRBJ2-1	NA	few
TGTGCCAGCAGTGAAGTTGGAGCAGGGGGAAAGTACTTC	CASSEVGAGGKYF	TRBV6-1	TRBJ2-7	TRBD1	NA
TGTGCCAGTAGCCCTGGTGTTGGTGCGAACACCGGGGAGCTGTTTTTT	CASSPGVGANTGELFF	TRBV19	TRBJ2-2	NA	few
TGTGCCAGCAGCTTAGTACTAGCGTCCCACGAGCAGTACTTC	CASSLVLASHEQYF	TRBV7-9	TRBJ2-7	TRBD2	NA
TGCAGTGCAATCAAAGTCAGAGGGGGTGCGTCACCCCTCCACTTT	CSAIKVRGGASPLHF	TRBV20-1	TRBJ1-6	NA	many
TGTGCCAGCAGTTTTATTCGAGTGGGGGAGACCCAGTACTTC	CASSFIRVGETQYF	TRBV12-3/TRBV12-4	TRBJ2-5	NA	NA
TGTGCCAGCAGCTCATGGGACAGCTTCTCTGGAAACACCATATATTTT	CASSSWDSFSGNTIYF	TRBV7-9	TRBJ1-3	TRBD1	NA
TGTGCCAGCAGCCTGGGACTAGCGGATTTGTCCAGAGAGACCCAGTACTTC	CASSLGLADLSRETQYF	TRBV4-2	TRBJ2-5	TRBD2	few